Shown below are 3 T cell receptor beta chains from a single sample sequenced in a study of neurological immune-mediated disorders. TCRdb used MiXCR to reprocess the 5' RACE reads, holding one entry per CDR3 protein. Of about 30,000 distinct CDR3 sequences listed, around 6% are singletons. The sample was CD4+ T cells from blood. These receptors all come from a woman between 45 and 60 years old in good health.

This clonotype was seen ten or more times. The chain is built from TRBV11-2 and TRBJ2-2; perhaps TRBD2 as D (6 bases). Trimming cost V 0 bases and J 5 bases, with 10 bases left between them. Germline V lookup: CDR1 SGHAT, CDR2 FQNNGV. This CDR3 is 15 amino acids long. DNA for the CDR3: TGTGCCAGCAGCTTAGAGAGTGGGGGGACCGGGGAGCTGTTTTTT. Translating it yields CASSLESGGTGELFF.

This clonotype has ten or more counts. The V and J genes are TRBV18 and TRBJ2-5; 13 positions agree with TRBD2. V dropped 6 bases and J dropped 2; count of bases not matched to a gene: 9. Germline CDR1 and CDR2: KGHSH and LQKENI. The length of the CDR3 is 17 residues. The CDR3 here is CASSRGLAGVEQETQYF. The CDR3 DNA follows: TGTGCCAGCTCTCGAGGACTAGCGGGAGTGGAGCAAGAGACCCAGTACTTC.

This clonotype showed up many times. The genes are TRBV11-2 and TRBJ1-5, with D possibly being TRBD1 (6 bases). The CDR3 contains 15 residues. Germline values: CDR1 SGHAT, CDR2 FQNNGV. V was clipped by 5 bases and J by 6 bases, with 17 bases between them. CDR3 protein: CASSLGAGAAQPQHF. In nucleotides, the CDR3 is TGTGCCAGCAGCCTCGGGGCGGGGGCGGCTCAGCCCCAGCATTTT.